The 16 T cell receptor beta chains given below trace back to one sample, sequenced in a study of early T cells in non-severe SARS-CoV-2 infection. Each CDR3 protein is one row after TCRdb ran MiXCR on the 5' RACE reads. The table includes over 30,000 distinct CDR3 sequences, roughly 6% detected once. The sequencing sample was made of whole blood. These receptor sequences come from an adult who was a healthcare worker with PCR-confirmed SARS-CoV-2 infection or an uninfected control (not recorded which).

This clonotype was found many times. This sequence joins TRBV7-3 and TRBJ2-1; either TRBD1 or TRBD2 may supply D (5 bases each). V was cut by 5 bases and J by 0 bases, with 14 bases left in between. Germline V gene data show CDR1 as SGHTA and CDR2 as FQGTGA. CDR3 size: 16 residues. CDR3 loop: CASSLRAGASYNEQFF. CDR3 nucleotides: TGTGCCAGCAGCCTAAGAGCCGGGGCCTCCTACAATGAGCAGTTCTTC. Full variable domain (outside the CDR3, taken from reference TRBV7-3 and TRBJ2-1): GAGVSQTPSNKVTEKGKYVELRCDPISGHTALYWYRQSLGQGPEFLIYFQGTGAADDSGLPNDRFFAVRPEGSVSTLKIQRTERGDSAVYLCASSLRAGASYNEQFFGPGTRLTVL.

This clonotype was counted ten times or more. This rearrangement joins TRBV11-2 to TRBJ2-2; weak D call: TRBD1 (6 bases). The CDR3 runs to 16 residues. Trimming removed 2 bases from V and 2 bases from J, with 12 bases in between. In germline, CDR1 is SGHAT, CDR2 FQNNGV. In DNA, the CDR3 is TGTGCCAGCAGCTTAAACCCGGGACAAAACACCGGGGAGCTGTTTTTT. It encodes CASSLNPGQNTGELFF.

This clonotype was observed at least ten times. This chain joins TRBV6-1 and TRBJ1-6; D gene uncertain. This CDR3 is 12 amino acids long. V dropped 6 bases and J dropped 5 bases, with 5 bases sitting between them. The germline V gene has CDR1 MNHNS and CDR2 SASEGT. The CDR3 coding sequence is TGTGCCAGCAGAAGGAATAATTCACCCCTCCACTTT. Its translation is CASRRNNSPLHF.

The chain couples TRBV6-2 or TRBV6-3 to TRBJ2-1; 12 bases fit TRBD2. The CDR3 consists of 16 residues. In germline, CDR1 is MNHEY, CDR2 SVGEGT. V lost 4 bases and J lost 4; bases outside the gene matches: 5. As DNA, the CDR3 is TGTGCCAGCAGTTCTAGCGGGGGGGGCACGTACAATGAGCAGTTCTTC. Amino acids: CASSSSGGGTYNEQFF.

This clonotype has at least ten counts. V usage is TRBV18 and J usage is TRBJ1-2, with 8 positions matching TRBD1. This CDR3 is built from 15 residues. The germline V gene encodes CDR1 KGHSH and CDR2 LQKENI. J gave up 7 bases and V 0 bases, and 7 bases lay outside the gene matches. In DNA form, the CDR3 reads TGTGCCAGCTCACCACCTACAGGACAGGGAACTGGCTACACCTTC. This translates into CASSPPTGQGTGYTF.

Ten or more counts support this clonotype. The germline gene is not matched at one end of the junction; a read error may be the cause. The gene calls are TRBV20-1 and TRBJ2-2; the D is unclear. From germline, CDR1 is DFQATT and CDR2 SNEGSKA (reference sequence). The CDR3 is made up of 13 amino acids. The DNA for the CDR3 is TGCAGTGCGAGAGTGGGGATTACCGGGGAGCTGTTTTTT. Protein product: CSARVGITGELFF.

This clonotype has a count of ten or more. CDR3 loop: CASSLVGLGTDTQYF. CDR3 DNA: TGTGCCAGCAGTTTGGTAGGGTTGGGCACAGATACGCAGTATTTT. The rearrangement joins TRBV12-3 or TRBV12-4 to TRBJ2-3; D gene unclear. The CDR3 totals 15 residues. Between the trimmed V and J ends, which lost 3 bases and 1 base, there was a span of 11 bases.

This clonotype was observed a few times. J is TRBJ2-7 and V is TRBV11-2; D may be TRBD2 (5 bases). CDR1 is SGHAT, CDR2 FQNNGV, per germline. The V gene lost 4 bases and the J gene lost 4 bases, with 11 bases spanning the gap. The CDR3 runs to 13 residues. As DNA, the CDR3 is TGTGCCAGCAGCTACCCCCCGGGGTACGAGCAGTACTTC. The encoded protein is CASSYPPGYEQYF.

By share of the sample, this clonotype is medium-sized. The rearrangement uses TRBV20-1 and TRBJ2-3; 9 bases match TRBD1. Looked up from germline, CDR1 is DFQATT and CDR2 is SNEGSKA (reference sequence). This CDR3 is built from 15 residues. With V trimmed by 0 bases and J by 1 base, 2 bases remained unmatched. This CDR3 is CSARDRDRGTDTQYF. CDR3 coding DNA: TGCAGTGCTAGAGACCGGGACAGGGGCACAGATACGCAGTATTTT.

There are many counts of this clonotype. The CDR3 spells CASSKSWNTEAFF. The CDR3 nucleotides read TGTGCCAGCAGTAAGAGTTGGAACACTGAAGCTTTCTTT. This chain links TRBV7-2 with TRBJ1-1; D not certain. The CDR3 spans 13 residues. V dropped 6 bases and J dropped 1 base, with 9 bases sitting between them. Germline values: CDR1 SGHTA, CDR2 FQGNSA.

The table lists this clonotype with many counts. The chain links TRBV18 to TRBJ1-1, with D uncertain. Deletions cut 1 base from V and 0 bases from J, with 9 bases between. The germline V gene encodes CDR1 KGHSH and CDR2 LQKENI. The CDR3 has 15 amino acids. The DNA of the CDR3 is TGTGCCAGCTCACCACATATTGAGATGAACACTGAAGCTTTCTTT. Protein sequence: CASSPHIEMNTEAFF.

This clonotype was seen at least ten times. The genes are TRBV7-2 and TRBJ1-6; TRBD1 might be the D (5 bases). CDR1 and CDR2 (germline): SGHTA, FQGNSA. The V and J ends lost 1 base and 10 bases respectively, with 20 bases between them. The CDR3 loop spans 17 amino acids. The CDR3 sequence: CASSLGYRLDHGSPLHF. The CDR3, as DNA: TGTGCCAGCAGCTTAGGGTACAGGTTGGATCATGGATCACCCCTCCACTTT.

Many counts were recorded for this clonotype. This chain links TRBV7-8 with TRBJ1-2, with D maybe TRBD1 (5 bases). The germline V gene has CDR1 SGHVS and CDR2 FQNEAQ. This CDR3 has 11 amino acids. The ends were cut back, 11 bases at V and 7 bases at J, with 14 bases in the middle. Here the CDR3 DNA reads TGTGCCGTACATCAGGGATCTGGCTACACCTTC. Translated: CAVHQGSGYTF.

The table lists this clonotype with many counts. The gene calls are TRBV18 and TRBJ1-1, with D unresolved. CDR3 length: 14 amino acids. V lost 3 bases, J lost 0 bases, and 8 bases lay in between. CDR1 KGHSH and CDR2 LQKENI come from the germline V gene. The CDR3 reads CASSPSTVNTEAFF. CDR3 DNA sequence: TGTGCCAGCTCACCTTCGACGGTGAACACTGAAGCTTTCTTT.

The V gene is TRBV7-2, the J gene TRBJ1-3; D unclear. The CDR3 runs 15 residues. Germline-derived CDR1 and CDR2 are SGHTA and FQGNSA. Trimming took 4 bases from V and 0 from J, leaving 10 bases between them. This CDR3 reads CASSYTTSSGNTIYF. DNA of the CDR3: TGTGCCAGCAGCTACACCACGAGCTCTGGAAACACCATATATTTT.

This clonotype was observed many times. The chain is built from TRBV2 and TRBJ2-4; D possibly corresponds to TRBD1 (6 bases). The germline CDR1 and CDR2 sequences are SNHLY and FYNNEI. CDR3 length: 12 residues. V lost 11 bases and J 5 bases, leaving 13 bases between the germline ends. This CDR3 is CAGTGTQNIQYF. The CDR3 DNA reads TGTGCCGGCACAGGGACCCAAAACATTCAGTACTTC.